A selection of T cell receptor beta chains follows, all from one sample in a study of blood T cell repertoires in COVID-19. The data were produced by immunoSEQ multiplex PCR, yet TCRdb's version contains in-frame clones alone and is incomplete. Of about 230,000 clones in the sample, roughly nine tenths were seen once. Specimen: PBMCs or T cells enriched from blood (not recorded which). The source of these receptors is a young man who had recovered from COVID-19. Each CDR3 is given with its conserved first and last residue. D genes are given only for firm matches. Not every row has a clone size; where given, it reads once, few, many or a size class.

j_call: TRBJ2-1; clone_size: NA; v_call: TRBV6-5; d_call: NA; cdr3_nt: TGTGCCAGACCCAAACCGGATGAGCAGTTCTTC; cdr3_aa: CARPKPDEQFF
j_call: TRBJ1-6; clone_size: NA; v_call: TRBV12-5; d_call: NA; cdr3_nt: TGTGCTAGTGGTATGGGTCGGTCACCCCTCCACTTT; cdr3_aa: CASGMGRSPLHF
j_call: TRBJ2-1; clone_size: NA; v_call: TRBV19; d_call: TRBD1; cdr3_nt: TGTGCCAGTAGTACAGACAGGGGCAATGAGCAGTTCTTC; cdr3_aa: CASSTDRGNEQFF
j_call: TRBJ2-1; clone_size: NA; v_call: TRBV2; d_call: NA; cdr3_nt: TGTGCCAGCAGTGAGCTCGCTAGTATCGATGAGCAGTTCTTC; cdr3_aa: CASSELASIDEQFF
j_call: TRBJ2-1; clone_size: once; v_call: TRBV5-6; d_call: TRBD1; cdr3_nt: TGTGCCAGCAGCTCCCTGGACAGGTGGACTTTGAGCTCCTACAATGAGCAGTTCTTC; cdr3_aa: CASSSLDRWTLSSYNEQFF
j_call: TRBJ1-1; clone_size: NA; v_call: TRBV7-2; d_call: TRBD1; cdr3_nt: TGTGCCAGCAGCTCCCGCACAGGGGTGGGGAGCACTGAAGCTTTCTTT; cdr3_aa: CASSSRTGVGSTEAFF
j_call: TRBJ2-7; clone_size: NA; v_call: TRBV30; d_call: NA; cdr3_nt: TGTGCCTGGAGTGTAGCACTTCCCCCTACGGCCTACGAGCAGTACTTC; cdr3_aa: CAWSVALPPTAYEQYF
j_call: TRBJ1-6; clone_size: NA; v_call: TRBV19; d_call: TRBD1; cdr3_nt: TGTGCCAGTAGTAAGCCGGGACAGGGTTTTAATTCACCCCTCCACTTT; cdr3_aa: CASSKPGQGFNSPLHF
j_call: TRBJ2-2; clone_size: NA; v_call: TRBV2; d_call: TRBD1; cdr3_nt: TGTGCCAGCAGCCCGCTGGGGACAGCCGGGGAGCTGTTTTTT; cdr3_aa: CASSPLGTAGELFF
j_call: TRBJ1-5; clone_size: NA; v_call: TRBV4-1; d_call: NA; cdr3_nt: TGCGCCAGCAGCCAAGATTTCGACAGGCAGCCCCAGCATTTT; cdr3_aa: CASSQDFDRQPQHF
j_call: TRBJ1-1; clone_size: NA; v_call: TRBV5-4; d_call: TRBD1; cdr3_nt: TGTGCCAGCAGCTCCGACAGGGAATCTTTCTTT; cdr3_aa: CASSSDRESFF
j_call: TRBJ2-1; clone_size: once; v_call: TRBV7-9; d_call: NA; cdr3_nt: TGTGCCAGCAGATACGGGGGCTCCTACAATGAGCAGTTCTTC; cdr3_aa: CASRYGGSYNEQFF
j_call: TRBJ2-7; clone_size: NA; v_call: TRBV25-1; d_call: TRBD1; cdr3_nt: TGTGCCAGCGGTGCGGGACAGGGGAGAGAGCAGTACTTC; cdr3_aa: CASGAGQGREQYF
j_call: TRBJ2-3; clone_size: once; v_call: TRBV2; d_call: TRBD2; cdr3_nt: TGTGCCAGCACCGACGGGCTAGCGGGAGTAACAGATACGCAGTATTTT; cdr3_aa: CASTDGLAGVTDTQYF
j_call: TRBJ1-1; clone_size: NA; v_call: TRBV28; d_call: NA; cdr3_nt: TGTGCCAGCAGTTTAATCAGGCCCTCCGAAGCTTTCTTT; cdr3_aa: CASSLIRPSEAFF
j_call: TRBJ1-2; clone_size: NA; v_call: TRBV24-1; d_call: NA; cdr3_nt: TGTGCCACCAGTGCAGGATTCTATGGCTACACCTTC; cdr3_aa: CATSAGFYGYTF
j_call: TRBJ2-1; clone_size: NA; v_call: TRBV9; d_call: TRBD2; cdr3_nt: TGTGCCAGCAGCGCCAGACTAGCGGGGTACAATGAGCAGTTCTTC; cdr3_aa: CASSARLAGYNEQFF
j_call: TRBJ2-2; clone_size: NA; v_call: TRBV28; d_call: NA; cdr3_nt: TGTGCCAGCAGTTTAGCTGGGGGCAGGAACACCGGGGAGCTGTTTTTT; cdr3_aa: CASSLAGGRNTGELFF
j_call: TRBJ1-1; clone_size: NA; v_call: TRBV18; d_call: NA; cdr3_nt: TGTGCCAGCTCACAAGTGGGGGCCGCCAGCAAGAACACTGAAGCTTTCTTT; cdr3_aa: CASSQVGAASKNTEAFF
j_call: TRBJ1-1; clone_size: NA; v_call: TRBV12-3/TRBV12-4; d_call: TRBD1; cdr3_nt: TGTGCCAGCAGTCTGAGCAGGGGGCTTGCTTTCTTT; cdr3_aa: CASSLSRGLAFF
j_call: TRBJ2-5; clone_size: NA; v_call: TRBV24-1; d_call: TRBD2; cdr3_nt: TGTGCCACCAGCGGACTAGCGGGAGGGTACGAGACCCAGTACTTC; cdr3_aa: CATSGLAGGYETQYF
j_call: TRBJ2-7; clone_size: NA; v_call: TRBV10-2; d_call: NA; cdr3_nt: TGCGCCAGCAGGGGAGCGACAGGGGGCCTAGCGGGGGGATCCGAGCAGTACTTC; cdr3_aa: CASRGATGGLAGGSEQYF
j_call: TRBJ2-1; clone_size: NA; v_call: TRBV11-3; d_call: TRBD2; cdr3_nt: TGTGCCAGCAGCCCGCAAGCAGCGGGAGGGCTTTATGAGCAGTTCTTC; cdr3_aa: CASSPQAAGGLYEQFF
j_call: TRBJ2-5; clone_size: NA; v_call: TRBV11-2; d_call: TRBD1; cdr3_nt: TGTGCCAGCAGCAGACAGGGATGGCGGGAGACCCAGTACTTC; cdr3_aa: CASSRQGWRETQYF
j_call: TRBJ1-5; clone_size: NA; v_call: TRBV12-3/TRBV12-4; d_call: NA; cdr3_nt: TGTGCCAGCAGTGAAGGGGGTCCTCAGCCCCAGCATTTT; cdr3_aa: CASSEGGPQPQHF
j_call: TRBJ2-1; clone_size: NA; v_call: TRBV5-1; d_call: TRBD2; cdr3_nt: TGCGCCAGCAGCTTAGGACTAGCGGGAGGGGCCAGGGGGACCTACAATGAGCAGTTCTTC; cdr3_aa: CASSLGLAGGARGTYNEQFF
j_call: TRBJ2-3; clone_size: NA; v_call: TRBV30; d_call: TRBD2; cdr3_nt: TGTGCCTGGAGAAAACACACTAGCGGGAGCGATACGCAGTATTTT; cdr3_aa: CAWRKHTSGSDTQYF
j_call: TRBJ2-5; clone_size: once; v_call: TRBV4-1; d_call: NA; cdr3_nt: TGCGCCAGCAGCCAGACTACCACCTACCAAGAGACCCAGTACTTC; cdr3_aa: CASSQTTTYQETQYF
j_call: TRBJ2-1; clone_size: NA; v_call: TRBV1; d_call: NA; cdr3_nt: TGCACCAGCAGCCAAGACTACAGCTCCTACAATGAGCAGTTCTTC; cdr3_aa: CTSSQDYSSYNEQFF
j_call: TRBJ2-3; clone_size: NA; v_call: TRBV11-2; d_call: NA; cdr3_nt: TGTGCCAGCAGGAAACTCGCGGCAGATACGCAGTATTTT; cdr3_aa: CASRKLAADTQYF
j_call: TRBJ2-6; clone_size: once; v_call: TRBV11-2; d_call: NA; cdr3_nt: TGTGCCAGCAGCTTAGTCTACTCTGGGGCCAACGTCCTGACTTTC; cdr3_aa: CASSLVYSGANVLTF
j_call: TRBJ2-7; clone_size: NA; v_call: TRBV19; d_call: TRBD2; cdr3_nt: TGTGCCAGTAGTATTTCGAGGGCGGGGGGGAACGAGCAGTACTTC; cdr3_aa: CASSISRAGGNEQYF
j_call: TRBJ2-7; clone_size: once; v_call: TRBV18; d_call: TRBD1; cdr3_nt: TGTGCCAGCTCAAGGGGACAGGGAAACGAGCAGTACTTC; cdr3_aa: CASSRGQGNEQYF
j_call: TRBJ2-2; clone_size: few; v_call: TRBV27; d_call: NA; cdr3_nt: TGTGCCAGCAGTTTAGTTAGCGGTACCGGGGAGCTGTTTTTT; cdr3_aa: CASSLVSGTGELFF
j_call: TRBJ2-3; clone_size: NA; v_call: TRBV4-2; d_call: TRBD2; cdr3_nt: TGTGCCAGCAGTCTAGAGGACCCGGGACTAGCATACGATACGCAGTATTTT; cdr3_aa: CASSLEDPGLAYDTQYF
j_call: TRBJ2-4; clone_size: NA; v_call: TRBV11-2; d_call: NA; cdr3_nt: TGTGCCAGCAGCTTAGATTACGGCACGGAGCGGGTAGCCAAAAACATTCAGTACTTC; cdr3_aa: CASSLDYGTERVAKNIQYF
j_call: TRBJ1-1; clone_size: NA; v_call: TRBV19; d_call: NA; cdr3_nt: TGTGCCAGTAGTATCTGGCAGGGTGGGAAGACTGAAGCTTTCTTT; cdr3_aa: CASSIWQGGKTEAFF
j_call: TRBJ2-4; clone_size: NA; v_call: TRBV7-9; d_call: NA; cdr3_nt: TGTGCCAGCAGCTTCCGGGACTTTGCAAGGGACATTCAGTACTTC; cdr3_aa: CASSFRDFARDIQYF
j_call: TRBJ1-6; clone_size: NA; v_call: TRBV18; d_call: NA; cdr3_nt: TGTGCCAGCTCACCAGCTCAGGGCCATAATTCACCCCTCCACTTT; cdr3_aa: CASSPAQGHNSPLHF
j_call: TRBJ1-2; clone_size: NA; v_call: TRBV18; d_call: NA; cdr3_nt: TGTGCCAGCTCACCAGGGTATTTAGAGGGGGAAGGTTCTAGCTATGGCTACACCTTC; cdr3_aa: CASSPGYLEGEGSSYGYTF
j_call: TRBJ2-1; clone_size: NA; v_call: TRBV5-1; d_call: TRBD1; cdr3_nt: TGCGCCAGCAGCCCTCGGGGACAGGGTAGCAATGAGCAGTTCTTC; cdr3_aa: CASSPRGQGSNEQFF
j_call: TRBJ2-7; clone_size: NA; v_call: TRBV5-1; d_call: NA; cdr3_nt: TGCGCCAGCAGCTATTTAGCGGTTACGGGCGAGCAGTACTTC; cdr3_aa: CASSYLAVTGEQYF
j_call: TRBJ2-7; clone_size: NA; v_call: TRBV2; d_call: NA; cdr3_nt: TGTGCCAGCAGTGAGGTCCGCGGCCAGGGCGAGCAGTACTTC; cdr3_aa: CASSEVRGQGEQYF
j_call: TRBJ1-4; clone_size: NA; v_call: TRBV5-4; d_call: NA; cdr3_nt: TGTGCCAGCAGCCCCGGGGGTTTAAGGGATGAAAAACTGTTTTTT; cdr3_aa: CASSPGGLRDEKLFF
j_call: TRBJ1-2; clone_size: NA; v_call: TRBV7-2; d_call: NA; cdr3_nt: TGTGCCAGCAGCCCTACGCCGGGTCCCTGGGGCTACACCTTC; cdr3_aa: CASSPTPGPWGYTF
j_call: TRBJ2-1; clone_size: few; v_call: TRBV7-9; d_call: TRBD2; cdr3_nt: TGTGCCAGCAGCCCCTCTAGCGGGAGGCCTCGAGATGAGCAGTTCTTC; cdr3_aa: CASSPSSGRPRDEQFF
j_call: TRBJ1-1; clone_size: NA; v_call: TRBV6-1; d_call: NA; cdr3_nt: TGTGCCAGCAGTGACCAGGGGTTAGGCGCTTTCTTT; cdr3_aa: CASSDQGLGAFF
j_call: TRBJ2-7; clone_size: NA; v_call: TRBV2; d_call: TRBD1; cdr3_nt: TGTGCCAGCAGTCCGACTTGGACAGGGAATTACGAGCAGTACTTC; cdr3_aa: CASSPTWTGNYEQYF
j_call: TRBJ2-7; clone_size: NA; v_call: TRBV10-2; d_call: NA; cdr3_nt: TGCGCCACCAAACGAGGTGACGAGCAGTACTTC; cdr3_aa: CATKRGDEQYF
j_call: TRBJ2-2; clone_size: few; v_call: TRBV6-5; d_call: NA; cdr3_nt: TGTGCCAGCAAAGGGACTTCGAACACCGGGGAGCTGTTTTTT; cdr3_aa: CASKGTSNTGELFF
j_call: TRBJ2-7; clone_size: NA; v_call: TRBV6-5; d_call: TRBD2; cdr3_nt: TGTGCCAGCAGTCTGGGGACTAGCGGATCTCGGGAGCAGTACTTC; cdr3_aa: CASSLGTSGSREQYF
j_call: TRBJ2-4; clone_size: NA; v_call: TRBV18; d_call: NA; cdr3_nt: TGTGCCAGCCGTCCGCAGGGCTTAGCCAAAAACATTCAGTACTTC; cdr3_aa: CASRPQGLAKNIQYF
j_call: TRBJ1-5; clone_size: NA; v_call: TRBV19; d_call: NA; cdr3_nt: TGTGCCAGTAGGACCCTTGGGGAGGGCAATCAGCCCCAGCATTTT; cdr3_aa: CASRTLGEGNQPQHF
j_call: TRBJ2-7; clone_size: NA; v_call: TRBV2; d_call: NA; cdr3_nt: TGTGCCAGCAAGCCCCAACTATTAGCATACGAGCAGTACTTC; cdr3_aa: CASKPQLLAYEQYF
j_call: TRBJ1-1; clone_size: NA; v_call: TRBV2; d_call: NA; cdr3_nt: TGTGCCAGCACCCCGTATATGAACACTGAAGCTTTCTTT; cdr3_aa: CASTPYMNTEAFF
j_call: TRBJ2-1; clone_size: NA; v_call: TRBV5-1; d_call: TRBD2; cdr3_nt: TGCGCCAGCAGCCAGAGCGGGAGGAACGACAATGAGCAGTTCTTC; cdr3_aa: CASSQSGRNDNEQFF
j_call: TRBJ2-3; clone_size: NA; v_call: TRBV4-2; d_call: TRBD2; cdr3_nt: TGTGCCAGCAGCCAAGGGGCTCCGGGACTAGCGGGGGGTAGCACAGATACGCAGTATTTT; cdr3_aa: CASSQGAPGLAGGSTDTQYF
j_call: TRBJ2-3; clone_size: NA; v_call: TRBV5-4; d_call: TRBD2; cdr3_nt: TGTGCCAGCAGCCCGAGACTAGCGAGCATTAACACAGATACGCAGTATTTT; cdr3_aa: CASSPRLASINTDTQYF